Listed below are T cell receptor beta chains from one sample, sequenced in a study of T cells in Graves' hyperthyroidism and ophthalmopathy. A single record per CDR3 protein comes from TCRdb applying MiXCR to the multiplex PCR reads. The sample holds about 200,000 distinct CDR3 sequences, roughly a sixth seen once. The sequencing input was blood. These TCRs come from a woman aged 50 to 60 with Graves' hyperthyroidism. CDR3s include the opening cysteine and the closing phenylalanine or tryptophan. The order of the fields is clone size, CDR3 length, J gene, V gene, D gene, CDR3 protein, CDR3 DNA. The D gene is left open where the match is weak. Clone size, where shown, is once, few, many, or a class for clones that have expanded.

>.|16|TRBJ2-2|TRBV19|.
CASSILPGVVTGELFF
TGTGCCAGTAGTATTTTGCCGGGAGTGGTCACCGGGGAGCTGTTTTTT
>many|13|TRBJ2-1|TRBV11-2|.
CASSSINGGEQFF
TGTGCCAGCAGCTCGATTAACGGGGGTGAGCAGTTCTTC
>many|14|TRBJ1-1|TRBV19|TRBD1
CASSIDTGGTEAFF
TGTGCCAGTAGTATAGATACAGGGGGCACTGAAGCTTTCTTT
>.|17|TRBJ2-5|TRBV27|.
CASSSNLAATYQETQYF
TGTGCCAGCAGTTCCAATTTAGCGGCCACGTACCAAGAGACCCAGTACTTC
>many|13|TRBJ2-7|TRBV27|.
CASSFEGVDEQYF
TGTGCCAGCAGTTTCGAGGGGGTTGACGAGCAGTACTTC
>many|12|TRBJ1-6|TRBV3-1|.
CASSRTDSPLHF
TGTGCCAGCAGCCGGACGGATTCACCCCTCCACTTT
>.|12|TRBJ2-1|TRBV7-9|.
CASSSPRNEQFF
TGTGCCAGCAGCTCGCCTCGCAATGAGCAGTTCTTC
>many|17|TRBJ1-5|TRBV6-2/TRBV6-3|.
CASSYSLLVGGNQPQHF
TGTGCCAGCAGTTACTCTTTGTTGGTGGGGGGCAATCAGCCCCAGCATTTT
>.|13|TRBJ1-2|TRBV7-2|.
CASSPKGGYGYTF
TGTGCCAGCAGCCCCAAGGGCGGCTATGGCTACACCTTC
>.|16|TRBJ1-6|TRBV3-1|.
CASSQGRGLRDSPLHF
TGTGCCAGCAGCCAGGGGAGGGGACTTAGAGATTCACCCCTCCACTTT
>.|13|TRBJ2-7|TRBV5-4|.
CAVGAATTYEQYF
TGTGCGGTAGGGGCAGCGACGACCTACGAGCAGTACTTC